Listed below are T cell receptor beta chains from one sample, sequenced in a study of T cell responses to AZD1222 COVID-19 vaccine. Measured with immunoSEQ multiplex PCR; TCRdb has only the in-frame clones, and not every one. Of 200,000 or so clones listed, approximately 91% are singletons. The source was peripheral blood, collected on day 0 of AZD1222 vaccination. These receptors came from an adult in good health. The CDR3 runs from the conserved cysteine through the conserved F or W. A D gene is named only where the DNA matches it firmly. Some rows mark clone size as missing; the rest say once, few, many or name a class of expanded clone.

clone size	V gene	J gene	D gene	CDR3 protein	CDR3 DNA
.	TRBV9	TRBJ1-2	TRBD1	CASSVATKPGQGLYGYTF	TGTGCCAGCAGCGTAGCTACGAAACCCGGACAGGGACTTTATGGCTACACCTTC
.	TRBV19	TRBJ1-2	TRBD1	CASSIGDRVFNYGYTF	TGTGCCAGTAGTATAGGGGACAGGGTTTTTAACTATGGCTACACCTTC
.	TRBV10-3	TRBJ1-3	.	CAISSTGNTIYF	TGTGCCATCAGCTCGACTGGAAACACCATATATTTT
.	TRBV27	TRBJ2-3	.	CASSLLDLSTQYF	TGTGCCAGCAGTTTATTAGACCTGAGTACGCAGTATTTT
.	TRBV3-1/TRBV3-2	TRBJ2-7	TRBD1	CASSQDPPDREIDEQYF	TGTGCCAGCAGCCAAGATCCCCCAGACAGGGAGATTGACGAGCAGTACTTC
.	TRBV6-5	TRBJ1-2	.	CASSYDGAGGYTF	TGTGCCAGCAGTTACGATGGGGCTGGAGGCTACACCTTC
.	TRBV19	TRBJ2-1	TRBD1	CASRNRGLGNEQFF	TGTGCCAGTAGGAACAGGGGGCTAGGAAATGAGCAGTTCTTC
.	TRBV18	TRBJ1-1	.	CASSSRQLNTEAFF	TGTGCCAGCTCAAGTAGACAGTTGAACACTGAAGCTTTCTTT
.	TRBV7-9	TRBJ1-1	TRBD1	CASSLLGTGVTEAFF	TGTGCCAGCAGCTTATTGGGGACAGGGGTCACTGAAGCTTTCTTT
.	TRBV28	TRBJ1-2	.	CASRTQNYGYTF	TGTGCCAGCAGAACTCAGAACTATGGCTACACCTTC
.	TRBV28	TRBJ2-5	.	CASSSGALETQYF	TGTGCCAGCAGTTCCGGGGCTCTGGAGACCCAGTACTTC
.	TRBV27	TRBJ1-5	.	CASSEQGWGGNQPQHF	TGTGCCAGCAGTGAACAGGGCTGGGGAGGCAATCAGCCCCAGCATTTT
.	TRBV10-3	TRBJ1-2	.	CAISEGNRADGYTF	TGTGCCATCAGTGAAGGAAACAGGGCGGATGGCTACACCTTC
.	TRBV28	TRBJ1-1	.	CASRPGGGRAEAFF	TGTGCCAGCAGGCCTGGTGGGGGGAGGGCTGAAGCTTTCTTT
.	TRBV29-1	TRBJ1-6	.	CSVGAGYNSPLHF	TGCAGCGTTGGGGCAGGTTATAATTCACCCCTCCACTTT
.	TRBV7-3	TRBJ1-1	.	CASSLGGYMNTEAFF	TGTGCCAGCAGCTTAGGAGGTTATATGAACACTGAAGCTTTCTTT
.	TRBV3-1/TRBV3-2	TRBJ2-7	.	CASSQDGSGVGSYEQYF	TGTGCCAGCAGCCAAGACGGCTCAGGGGTTGGCTCCTACGAGCAGTACTTC
.	TRBV9	TRBJ2-7	TRBD2	CASGSGTSGYEQYF	TGTGCCAGTGGATCCGGGACTAGCGGCTACGAGCAGTACTTC
once	TRBV4-2	TRBJ2-7	.	CASSPSVVGTPYEQYF	TGTGCCAGCAGCCCCTCCGTTGTTGGTACCCCCTACGAGCAGTACTTC
.	TRBV13	TRBJ2-7	.	CASSLGHYEQYF	TGTGCCAGCAGCTTAGGCCACTACGAGCAGTACTTC
.	TRBV7-9	TRBJ2-5	.	CASSFLTAYQETQYF	TGTGCCAGCAGCTTTTTGACAGCGTACCAAGAGACCCAGTACTTC
.	TRBV7-9	TRBJ1-1	.	CASSRDEPTPWDTEAFF	TGTGCCAGCAGCCGAGACGAACCTACACCCTGGGACACTGAAGCTTTCTTT
once	TRBV4-3	TRBJ2-7	.	CASSPREGHEQYF	TGCGCCAGCAGCCCCCGCGAGGGGCACGAGCAGTACTTC